This T cell receptor beta chain originates from a study of T cells in Graves' hyperthyroidism and ophthalmopathy. Amplified TCR beta CDR3 regions came from RNA transcripts. The HTBI set primed first-round TCR CDR3 RT-PCR. Each CDR3 protein gets one entry after TCRdb re-called the multiplex PCR reads with MiXCR. Among approximately 570,000 distinct CDR3 sequences listed, 15% to 20% were seen once. The CDR3 length is 14 residues. Germline-derived CDR1 and CDR2 are MGHRA and YSYEKL. V gave up 1 base and J gave up 4 bases, with 8 bases separating them. This clonotype was counted between two and nine times. Ophthalmopathy patients had moderate-to-severe active disease, CAS ≥3, NOSPECS ≥4, and disease duration under 3 months.

V and J are TRBV4-1 and TRBJ1-3; D not certain. The clonotype comes from a man in his forties with Graves' ophthalmopathy. What was sequenced was blood. Written as DNA, the CDR3 is TGCGCCAGCAGCCAAGGCCCCTGGGGAAACACCATATATTTT. This translates into CASSQGPWGNTIYF.